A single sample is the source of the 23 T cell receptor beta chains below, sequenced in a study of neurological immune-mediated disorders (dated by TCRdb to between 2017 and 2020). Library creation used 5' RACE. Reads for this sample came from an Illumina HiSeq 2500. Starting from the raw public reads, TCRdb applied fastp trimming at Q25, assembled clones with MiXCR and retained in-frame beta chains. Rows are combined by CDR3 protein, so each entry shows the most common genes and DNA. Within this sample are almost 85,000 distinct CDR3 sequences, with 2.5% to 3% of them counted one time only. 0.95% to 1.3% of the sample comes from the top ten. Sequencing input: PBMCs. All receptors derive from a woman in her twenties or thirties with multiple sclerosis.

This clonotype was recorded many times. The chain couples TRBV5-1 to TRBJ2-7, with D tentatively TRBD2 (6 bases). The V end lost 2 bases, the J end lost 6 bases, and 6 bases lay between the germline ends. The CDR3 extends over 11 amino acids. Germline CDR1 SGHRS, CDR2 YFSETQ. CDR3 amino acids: CASSFGGEQYF. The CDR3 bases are TGCGCCAGCAGCTTCGGGGGCGAGCAGTACTTC. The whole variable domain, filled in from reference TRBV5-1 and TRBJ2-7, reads KAGVTQTPRYLIKTRGQQVTLSCSPISGHRSVSWYQQTPGQGLQFLFEYFSETQRNKGNFPGRFSGRQFSNSRSEMNVSTLELGDSALYLCASSFGGEQYFGPGTRLTVT.

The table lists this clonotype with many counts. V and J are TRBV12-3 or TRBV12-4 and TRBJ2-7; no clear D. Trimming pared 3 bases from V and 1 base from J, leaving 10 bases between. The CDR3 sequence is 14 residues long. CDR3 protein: CASSFSSSSYEQYF. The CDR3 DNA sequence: TGTGCCAGCAGTTTTTCGTCCAGTTCCTACGAGCAGTACTTC.

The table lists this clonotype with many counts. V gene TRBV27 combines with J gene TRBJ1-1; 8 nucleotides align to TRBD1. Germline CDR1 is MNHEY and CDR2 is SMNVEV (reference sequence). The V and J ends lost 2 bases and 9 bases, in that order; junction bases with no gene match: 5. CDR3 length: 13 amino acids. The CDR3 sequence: CASSLTTGEKAFF. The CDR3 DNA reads TGTGCCAGCAGTTTAACGACAGGGGAAAAAGCTTTCTTT.

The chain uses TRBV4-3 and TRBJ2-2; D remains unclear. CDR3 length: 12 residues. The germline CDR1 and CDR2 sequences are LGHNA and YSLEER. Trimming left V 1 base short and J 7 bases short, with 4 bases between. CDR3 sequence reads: CASSQVHGELFF. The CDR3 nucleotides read TGCGCCAGCAGCCAAGTGCACGGGGAGCTGTTTTTT.

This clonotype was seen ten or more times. CDR3 sequence reads: CSANTGFTEAFF. CDR3 coding DNA: TGCAGTGCTAATACAGGGTTCACTGAAGCTTTCTTT. The J gene is TRBJ1-1, the V gene TRBV20-1; D is possibly TRBD1 (6 bases). Germline assignment: CDR1 DFQATT and CDR2 SNEGSKA (reference sequence). The CDR3 extends over 12 amino acids. The V gene lost 4 bases and the J gene lost 4 bases, with 10 bases spanning the gap.

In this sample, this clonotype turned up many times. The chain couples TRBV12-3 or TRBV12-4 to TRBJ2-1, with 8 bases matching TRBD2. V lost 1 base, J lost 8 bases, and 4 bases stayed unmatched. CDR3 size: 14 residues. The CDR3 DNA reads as TGTGCCAGCAGTTTAGTCGGGAGGGGCGATGAGCAGTTCTTC. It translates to CASSLVGRGDEQFF.

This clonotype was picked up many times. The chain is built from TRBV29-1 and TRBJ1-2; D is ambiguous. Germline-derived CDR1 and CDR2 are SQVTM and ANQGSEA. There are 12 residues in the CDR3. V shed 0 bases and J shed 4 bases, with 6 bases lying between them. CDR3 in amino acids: CSVEDLAYGYTF. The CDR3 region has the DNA TGCAGCGTTGAAGACCTAGCCTATGGCTACACCTTC.

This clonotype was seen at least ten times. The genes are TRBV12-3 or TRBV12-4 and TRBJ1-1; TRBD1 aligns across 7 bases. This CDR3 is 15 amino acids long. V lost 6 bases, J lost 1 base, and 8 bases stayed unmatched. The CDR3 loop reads CASRPNRGPNTEAFF. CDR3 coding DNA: TGTGCCAGCAGACCTAACAGGGGCCCGAACACTGAAGCTTTCTTT.

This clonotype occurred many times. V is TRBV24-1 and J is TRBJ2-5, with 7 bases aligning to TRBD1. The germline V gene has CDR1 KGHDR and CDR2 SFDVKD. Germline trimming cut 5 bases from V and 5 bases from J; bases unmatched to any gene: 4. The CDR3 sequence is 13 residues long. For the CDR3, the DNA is TGTGCCACCAGTGTTGACAGGGCCGAGACCCAGTACTTC. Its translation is CATSVDRAETQYF.

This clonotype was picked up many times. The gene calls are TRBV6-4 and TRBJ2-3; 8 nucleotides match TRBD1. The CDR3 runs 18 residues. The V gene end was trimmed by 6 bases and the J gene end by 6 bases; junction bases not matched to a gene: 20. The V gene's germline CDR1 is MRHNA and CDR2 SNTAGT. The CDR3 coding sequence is TGTGCCAGCAGGCCCTTTCAGGGGGCGAGGTTCCCCACGGATACGCAGTATTTT. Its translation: CASRPFQGARFPTDTQYF.

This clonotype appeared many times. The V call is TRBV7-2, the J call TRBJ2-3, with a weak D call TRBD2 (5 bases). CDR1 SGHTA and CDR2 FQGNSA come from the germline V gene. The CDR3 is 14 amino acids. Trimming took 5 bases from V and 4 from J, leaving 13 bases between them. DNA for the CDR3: TGTGCCAGCAGCCAGACTATACTCCCAGATACGCAGTATTTT. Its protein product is CASSQTILPDTQYF.

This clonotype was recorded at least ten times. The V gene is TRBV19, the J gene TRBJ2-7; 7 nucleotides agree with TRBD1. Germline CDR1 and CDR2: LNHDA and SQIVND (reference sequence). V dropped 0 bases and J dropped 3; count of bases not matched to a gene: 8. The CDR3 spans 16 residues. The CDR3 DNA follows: TGTGCCAGTAGTATAGATGGCCGGGACAGCTACTACGAGCAGTACTTC. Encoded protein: CASSIDGRDSYYEQYF.

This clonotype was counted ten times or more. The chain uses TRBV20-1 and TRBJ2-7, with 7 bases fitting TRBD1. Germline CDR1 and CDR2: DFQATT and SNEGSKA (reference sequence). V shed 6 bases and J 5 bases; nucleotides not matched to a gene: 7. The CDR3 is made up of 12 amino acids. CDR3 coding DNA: TGCAGTGCCTCGGGACAGCCTAACGAGCAGTACTTC. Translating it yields CSASGQPNEQYF.

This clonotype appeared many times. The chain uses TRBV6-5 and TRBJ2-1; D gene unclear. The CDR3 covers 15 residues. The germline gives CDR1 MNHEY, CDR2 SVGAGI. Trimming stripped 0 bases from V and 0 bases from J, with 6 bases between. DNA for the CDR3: TGTGCCAGCAGTTACTCGAGGCTCTCCTACAATGAGCAGTTCTTC. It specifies CASSYSRLSYNEQFF.

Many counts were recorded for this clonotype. The CDR3, as DNA: TGTGCCTGGAGCTCCGGGAGCCAAGAGACCCAGTACTTC. Amino acids: CAWSSGSQETQYF. V usage is TRBV30 and J usage is TRBJ2-5, with D possibly TRBD2 on 6 matching bases. Trimming cost V 3 bases and J 1 base, with 9 bases left between them. In germline, CDR1 is GTSNPN, CDR2 SVGIG (reference sequence). The CDR3 has 13 residues.

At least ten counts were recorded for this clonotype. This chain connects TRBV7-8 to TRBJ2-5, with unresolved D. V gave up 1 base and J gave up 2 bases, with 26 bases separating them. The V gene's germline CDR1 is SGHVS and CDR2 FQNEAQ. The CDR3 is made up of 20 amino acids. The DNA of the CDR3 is TGTGCCAGCAGCTTAGAGCTGCTCGGTGCGTGGGTCGCGACACAAGAGACCCAGTACTTC. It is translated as CASSLELLGAWVATQETQYF.

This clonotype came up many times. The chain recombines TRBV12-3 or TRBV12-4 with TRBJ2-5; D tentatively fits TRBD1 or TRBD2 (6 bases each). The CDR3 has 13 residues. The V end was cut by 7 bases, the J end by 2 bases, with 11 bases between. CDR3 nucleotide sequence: TGTGCCAGCACCATAGGGGGGCAAGAGACCCAGTACTTC. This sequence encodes CASTIGGQETQYF.

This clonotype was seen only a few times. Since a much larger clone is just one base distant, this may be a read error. The CDR3 DNA sequence: TGCGCCAGCAGCTTGGGGACTAGCGGAAACCAAGAGACCAAGTACTTC. This gives the protein CASSLGTSGNQETKYF. The rearrangement uses TRBV5-1 and TRBJ2-5; 10 positions agree with TRBD2. Germline loops: CDR1 SGHRS, CDR2 YFSETQ. This CDR3 contains 16 residues.

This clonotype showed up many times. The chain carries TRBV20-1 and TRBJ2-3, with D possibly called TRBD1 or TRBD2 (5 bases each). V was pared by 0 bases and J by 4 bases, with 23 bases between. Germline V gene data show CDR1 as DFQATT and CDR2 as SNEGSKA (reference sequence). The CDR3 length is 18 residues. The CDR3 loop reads CSARDFLIDVMGADTQYF. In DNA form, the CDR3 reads TGCAGTGCTAGAGACTTCTTAATCGATGTAATGGGGGCAGATACGCAGTATTTT.

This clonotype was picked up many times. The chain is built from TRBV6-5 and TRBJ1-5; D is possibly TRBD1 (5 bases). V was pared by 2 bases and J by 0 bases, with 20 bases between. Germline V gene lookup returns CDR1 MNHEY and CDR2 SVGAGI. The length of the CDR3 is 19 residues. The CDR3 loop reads CASSYPKGRDGYSNQPQHF. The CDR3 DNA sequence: TGTGCCAGCAGTTACCCGAAAGGCAGGGACGGATATAGCAATCAGCCCCAGCATTTT.

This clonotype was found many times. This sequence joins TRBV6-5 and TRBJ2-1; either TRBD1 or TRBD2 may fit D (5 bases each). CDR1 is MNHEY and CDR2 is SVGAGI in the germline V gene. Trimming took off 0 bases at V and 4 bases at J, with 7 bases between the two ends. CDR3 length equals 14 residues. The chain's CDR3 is CASSYSGRYNEQFF. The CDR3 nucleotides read TGTGCCAGCAGTTACTCGGGACGATACAATGAGCAGTTCTTC.

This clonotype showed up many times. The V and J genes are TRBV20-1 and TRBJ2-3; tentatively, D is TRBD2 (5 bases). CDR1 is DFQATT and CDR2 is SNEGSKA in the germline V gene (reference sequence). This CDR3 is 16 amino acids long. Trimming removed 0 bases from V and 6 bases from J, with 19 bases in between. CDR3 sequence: CSARDFERIRRDTQYF. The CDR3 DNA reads TGCAGTGCTAGAGATTTTGAGCGGATCCGGCGGGATACGCAGTATTTT.

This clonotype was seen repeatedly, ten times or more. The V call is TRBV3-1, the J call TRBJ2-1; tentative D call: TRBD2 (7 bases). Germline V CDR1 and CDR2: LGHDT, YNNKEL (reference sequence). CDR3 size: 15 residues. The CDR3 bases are TGTGCTCAGCCAGGGGCGGGAGCCGGCTACAATGAGCAGTTCTTC. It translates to CAQPGAGAGYNEQFF.